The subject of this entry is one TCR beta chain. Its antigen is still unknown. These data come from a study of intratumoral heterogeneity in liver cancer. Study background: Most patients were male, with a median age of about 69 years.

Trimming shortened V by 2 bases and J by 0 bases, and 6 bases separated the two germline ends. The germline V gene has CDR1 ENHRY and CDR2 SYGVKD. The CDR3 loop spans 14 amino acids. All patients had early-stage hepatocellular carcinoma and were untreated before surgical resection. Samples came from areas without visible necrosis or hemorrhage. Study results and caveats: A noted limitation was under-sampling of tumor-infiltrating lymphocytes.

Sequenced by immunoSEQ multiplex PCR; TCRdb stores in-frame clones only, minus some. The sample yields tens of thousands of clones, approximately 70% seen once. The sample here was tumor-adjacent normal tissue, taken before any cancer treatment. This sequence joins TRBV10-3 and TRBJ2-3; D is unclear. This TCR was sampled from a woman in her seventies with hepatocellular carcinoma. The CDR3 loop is CAISEADSTDTQYF. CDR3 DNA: TGTGCCATCAGTGAGGCGGACAGCACAGATACGCAGTATTTT.